This T cell receptor (beta chain) was profiled in a study of T-cell memory formation after mild COVID-19. Germline CDR1 is SGHAT and CDR2 is FQNNGV. J was trimmed by 8 bases and V by 3 bases; bases with no gene match: 6. The CDR3 has 14 amino acids. This clonotype has only a few counts. Each CDR3 protein is one row after TCRdb ran MiXCR on the 5' RACE reads. Of roughly 150,000 distinct CDR3 sequences listed, approximately 14% are singletons. The TCR was taken from an adult woman who had mild COVID-19 (a few samples of this study predate the infection). Cell type and time point are not known. Sequencing was performed on PBMCs or a T cell subset sorted from them (not recorded which). The J gene is TRBJ1-4, the V gene TRBV11-2; 7 bases align to TRBD1. The CDR3, as DNA: TGTGCCAGCAGCTTCCGGGACAGTGGAGAAAAACTGTTTTTT. Translation gives CASSFRDSGEKLFF.